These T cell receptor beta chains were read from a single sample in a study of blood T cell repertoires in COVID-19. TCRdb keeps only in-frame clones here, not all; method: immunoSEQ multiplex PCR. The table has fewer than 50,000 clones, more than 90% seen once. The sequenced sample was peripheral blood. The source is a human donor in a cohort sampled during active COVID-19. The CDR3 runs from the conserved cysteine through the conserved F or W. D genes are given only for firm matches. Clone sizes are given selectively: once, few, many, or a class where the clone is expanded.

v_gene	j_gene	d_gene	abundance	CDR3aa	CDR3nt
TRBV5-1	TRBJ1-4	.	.	CASSLASQGGEKLFF	TGCGCCAGCAGCTTGGCGAGCCAGGGAGGAGAAAAACTGTTTTTT
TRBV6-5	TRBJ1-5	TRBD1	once	CASSNDRGSNQPQHF	TGTGCCAGCAGCAACGACAGGGGTAGCAATCAGCCCCAGCATTTT
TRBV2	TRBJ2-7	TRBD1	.	CASSRWDRIVYEQYF	TGTGCCAGCAGTCGGTGGGACAGGATTGTCTACGAGCAGTACTTC
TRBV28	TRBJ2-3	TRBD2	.	CASMGRGQPYTDTQYF	TGTGCCAGCATGGGGAGGGGTCAACCCTACACAGATACGCAGTATTTT
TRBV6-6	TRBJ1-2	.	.	CASRATGSTGLGYTF	TGTGCCAGCAGGGCAACAGGGTCGACGGGGTTAGGCTACACCTTC
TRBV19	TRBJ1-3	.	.	CASSITRSSGNTIYF	TGTGCCAGTAGTATTACCAGAAGCTCTGGAAACACCATATATTTT
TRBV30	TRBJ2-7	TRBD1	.	CAWSGGQRIYEQYF	TGTGCCTGGAGTGGGGGACAGCGTATTTACGAGCAGTACTTC
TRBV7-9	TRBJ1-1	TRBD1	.	CASSLRDRGNTEAFF	TGTGCCAGCAGCTTAAGGGACAGGGGGAACACTGAAGCTTTCTTT
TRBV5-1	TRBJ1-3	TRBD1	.	CASSWEGDRVNTIYF	TGCGCCAGCAGCTGGGAAGGGGACAGGGTTAACACCATATATTTT
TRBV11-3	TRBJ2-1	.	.	CASSLGPQGEQFF	TGTGCCAGCAGCTTAGGACCCCAGGGTGAGCAGTTCTTC
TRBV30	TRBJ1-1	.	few	CAWSLGQGNTEAFF	TGTGCCTGGAGCCTGGGGCAGGGTAACACTGAAGCTTTCTTT
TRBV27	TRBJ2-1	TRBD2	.	CASSRLAGASYNEQFF	TGTGCCAGCAGTCGGCTAGCGGGCGCTTCCTACAATGAGCAGTTCTTC
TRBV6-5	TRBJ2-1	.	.	CASYQGTGNEQFF	TGTGCCAGTTATCAGGGAACGGGCAATGAGCAGTTCTTC
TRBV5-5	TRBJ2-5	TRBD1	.	CASIRGGAQETQYF	TGTGCCAGCATCCGAGGGGGCGCCCAAGAGACCCAGTACTTC
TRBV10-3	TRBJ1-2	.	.	CAISEDRGPRGYTF	TGTGCCATCAGTGAGGACCGAGGTCCTAGGGGCTACACCTTC
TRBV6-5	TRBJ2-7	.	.	CASKGLAPYEQYF	TGTGCCAGCAAAGGGCTAGCCCCCTACGAGCAGTACTTC
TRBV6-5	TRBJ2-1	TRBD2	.	CASSYSPGLAGSEQFF	TGTGCCAGCAGTTACTCTCCCGGACTAGCGGGGAGTGAGCAGTTCTTC
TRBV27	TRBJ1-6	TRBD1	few	CASSSGGSYNSPLHF	TGTGCCAGCAGTTCAGGGGGATCCTATAATTCACCCCTCCACTTT
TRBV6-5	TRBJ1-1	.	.	CASSYFRASTEAFF	TGTGCCAGCAGTTACTTCAGGGCTTCCACTGAAGCTTTCTTT
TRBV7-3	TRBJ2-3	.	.	CASSRPEAGISDTQYF	TGTGCCAGCAGCCGCCCGGAGGCGGGAATCTCAGATACGCAGTATTTT
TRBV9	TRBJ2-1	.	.	CASSATSQTYNEQFF	TGTGCCAGCAGCGCGACTAGTCAAACCTACAATGAGCAGTTCTTC
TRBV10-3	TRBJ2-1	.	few	CAISESSSYNEQFF	TGTGCCATCAGTGAGTCTAGCTCCTACAATGAGCAGTTCTTC